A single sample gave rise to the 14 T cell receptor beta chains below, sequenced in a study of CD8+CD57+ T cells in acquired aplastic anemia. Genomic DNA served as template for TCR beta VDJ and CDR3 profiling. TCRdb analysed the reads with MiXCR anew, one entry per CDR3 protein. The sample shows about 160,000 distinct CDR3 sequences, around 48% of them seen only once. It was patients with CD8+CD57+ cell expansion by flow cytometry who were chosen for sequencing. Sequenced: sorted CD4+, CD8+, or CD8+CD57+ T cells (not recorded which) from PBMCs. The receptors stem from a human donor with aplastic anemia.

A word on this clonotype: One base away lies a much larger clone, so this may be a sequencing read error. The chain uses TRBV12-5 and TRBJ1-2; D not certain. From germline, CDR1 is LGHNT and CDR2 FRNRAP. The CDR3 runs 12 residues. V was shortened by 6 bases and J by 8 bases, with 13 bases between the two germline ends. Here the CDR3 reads CASGQGFGGYTF. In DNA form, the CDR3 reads TGTGCTAGTGGCCAAGGATTCGGCGGCTACACCTTC. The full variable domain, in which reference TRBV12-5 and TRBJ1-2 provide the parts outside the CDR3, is DARVTQTPRHKVTEMGQEVTMRCQPILGHNTVFWYRQTMMQGLELLAYFRNRAPLDDSGMPKDRFSAEMPDATLATLKIQPSEPRDSAVYFCASGQGFGGYTFGSGTRLTVV.

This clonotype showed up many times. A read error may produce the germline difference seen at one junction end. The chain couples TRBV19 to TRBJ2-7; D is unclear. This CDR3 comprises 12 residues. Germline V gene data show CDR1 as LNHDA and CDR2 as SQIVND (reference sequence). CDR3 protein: CASSVDSYEQYF. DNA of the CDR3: TGTGCCAGTAGTGTAGACTCCTACGAGCAGTACTTC.

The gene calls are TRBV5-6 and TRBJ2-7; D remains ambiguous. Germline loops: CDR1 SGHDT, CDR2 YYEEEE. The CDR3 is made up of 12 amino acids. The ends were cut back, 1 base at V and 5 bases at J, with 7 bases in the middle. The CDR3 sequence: CASSLFGHEQYF. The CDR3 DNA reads TGTGCCAGCAGCTTGTTCGGCCACGAGCAGTACTTC.

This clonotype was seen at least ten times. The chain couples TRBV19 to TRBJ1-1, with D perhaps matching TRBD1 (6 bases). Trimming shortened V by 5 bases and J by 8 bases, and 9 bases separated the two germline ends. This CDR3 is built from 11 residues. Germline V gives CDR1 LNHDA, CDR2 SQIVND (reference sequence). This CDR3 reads CASSYREEAFF. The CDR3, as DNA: TGTGCCAGTAGTTACAGGGAAGAAGCTTTCTTT.

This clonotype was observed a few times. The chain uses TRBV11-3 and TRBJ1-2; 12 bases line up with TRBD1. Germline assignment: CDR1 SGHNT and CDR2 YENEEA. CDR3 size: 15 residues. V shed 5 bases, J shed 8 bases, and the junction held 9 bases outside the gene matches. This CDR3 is CASSKSRDRGQGYTF. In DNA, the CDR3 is TGTGCCAGCAGCAAGTCCCGGGACAGGGGGCAAGGCTACACCTTC.

The CDR3 bases are TGTGCCAGCACCACCCAGGGGGCGCACACTGAAGCTTTCTTT. Amino acid sequence: CASTTQGAHTEAFF. V gene TRBV6-1 combines with J gene TRBJ1-1; 8 bases agree with TRBD1. Unmatched junction bases numbered 7, after V lost 7 bases and J lost 3 bases. This CDR3 is built from 14 residues. Germline values: CDR1 MNHNS, CDR2 SASEGT.

The CDR3 reads CSATGGNDEQYF. The DNA for the CDR3 is TGCAGTGCTACGGGAGGGAACGACGAGCAGTACTTC. The V call is TRBV20-1, the J call TRBJ2-7; 8 bases agree with TRBD2. The CDR3 covers 12 residues. Per germline, CDR1 DFQATT and CDR2 SNEGSKA (reference sequence). Trimming took 4 bases from V and 5 from J; bases not matched to a gene: 4.

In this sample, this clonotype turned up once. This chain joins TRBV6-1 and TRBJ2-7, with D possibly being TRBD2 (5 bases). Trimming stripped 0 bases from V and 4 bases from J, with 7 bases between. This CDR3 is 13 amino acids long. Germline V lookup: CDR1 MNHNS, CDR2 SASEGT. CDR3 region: CASSEASGYEQYF. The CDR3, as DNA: TGTGCCAGCAGTGAAGCCTCGGGGTACGAGCAGTACTTC.

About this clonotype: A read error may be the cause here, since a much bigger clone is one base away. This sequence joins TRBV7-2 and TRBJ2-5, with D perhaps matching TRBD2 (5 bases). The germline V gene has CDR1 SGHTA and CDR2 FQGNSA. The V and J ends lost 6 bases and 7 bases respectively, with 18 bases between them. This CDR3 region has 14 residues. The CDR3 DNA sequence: TGTGCCAGCAGAATATCCGGCGCCCGGGGGACCCAGTACTTC. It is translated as CASRISGARGTQYF.

Here the CDR3 reads CASSLGMGVFGQYQETQYF. Here the CDR3 DNA reads TGTGCCAGCAGCTTAGGGATGGGGGTGTTTGGACAATACCAAGAGACCCAGTACTTC. This chain joins TRBV11-2 and TRBJ2-5; the D call may be TRBD1 or TRBD2 (5 bases each). CDR1 SGHAT and CDR2 FQNNGV come from the germline V gene. The CDR3 sequence is 19 residues long. The V and J ends lost 1 base and 0 bases respectively, with 21 bases between them.

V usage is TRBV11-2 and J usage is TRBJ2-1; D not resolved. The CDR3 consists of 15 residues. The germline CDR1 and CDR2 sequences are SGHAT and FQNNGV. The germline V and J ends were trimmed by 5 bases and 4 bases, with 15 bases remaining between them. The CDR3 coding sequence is TGTGCCAGCAGCCCCAACCTAGGCGAATACAATGAGCAGTTCTTC. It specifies CASSPNLGEYNEQFF.

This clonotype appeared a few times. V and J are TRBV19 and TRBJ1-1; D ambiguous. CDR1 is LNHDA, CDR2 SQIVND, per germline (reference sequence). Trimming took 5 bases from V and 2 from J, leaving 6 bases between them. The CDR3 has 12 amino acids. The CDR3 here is CASSPRNTEAFF. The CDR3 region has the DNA TGTGCCAGTAGTCCCAGAAACACTGAAGCTTTCTTT.

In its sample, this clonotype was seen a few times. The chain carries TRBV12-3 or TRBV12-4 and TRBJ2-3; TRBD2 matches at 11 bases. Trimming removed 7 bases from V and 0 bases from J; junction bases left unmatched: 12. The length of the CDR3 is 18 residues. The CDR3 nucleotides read TGTGCCAGCACCCAACCGGGACTAGCGGCTTCTAGCACAGATACGCAGTATTTT. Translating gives CASTQPGLAASSTDTQYF.

The CDR3: CSARDGSASDTQYF. In DNA, the CDR3 is TGCAGTGCTAGAGACGGGAGTGCCTCAGATACGCAGTATTTT. This chain joins TRBV20-1 and TRBJ2-3; D may be TRBD2 (6 bases). Germline CDR1 reads DFQATT; CDR2 reads SNEGSKA (reference sequence). This CDR3 spans 14 amino acids. V shed 0 bases and J shed 4 bases, with 11 bases lying between them.